This T cell receptor (beta chain) emerged from a study of blood T cell repertoires in COVID-19. Study overall: The study drew acute and convalescent COVID-19 samples from the United States, Italy and Spain.

Under the authors' procedure: Scientists estimated how many nucleated cells there were by amplifying reference gene primers. The table came from immunoSEQ multiplex PCR; TCRdb's copy has only in-frame clones and leaves some out. V and J calls and clone size are given by that table; D and trimming were obtained from the DNA. The sample includes tens of thousands of clones, roughly 81% seen only once; the top ten take about 35%. In its sample, this clone was seen once. In germline, CDR1 is KGHSH, CDR2 LQKENI. V was clipped by 4 bases and J by 2 bases, with 14 bases between them. CDR3 length equals 15 residues.

The sequenced material came from peripheral blood. This receptor was identified in a man in his 70s with acute or convalescent COVID-19. The chain is built from TRBV18 and TRBJ1-2, with D tentatively TRBD1 (6 bases). Here the CDR3 reads CASSLPGQTNYGYTF. The CDR3 nucleotides read TGTGCCAGCTCACTACCAGGACAGACGAACTATGGCTACACCTTC.